This T cell receptor beta chain comes out of a study of identical twins (dated by TCRdb to 2016 to 2017). The study in broad terms: To test whether fetal clonotypes persist, the study used deep sequencing on TCR alpha and beta repertoires from monozygotic twins, unrelated adults of various ages, and cord blood. To rule out contamination, the twin experiments were replicated at different times with different library preparation protocols. Overall study outcomes, separate from this receptor: Invariant T cells such as MAIT and iNKT could partly confound zero-insertion analyses, though diverse VJ usage argued against this for most clonotypes. The excess sharing between twins in beta out-of-frame sequences was weaker because fewer shared sequences reduced the signal-to-noise ratio. In monozygotic twins, out-of-frame TCR alpha sharing was systematically underestimated by recombination models, although the models agreed with sharing between unrelated individuals. Because the same donors could not be followed over many years, conclusions were based on cross-sectional statistical analysis. Compared with coincidental sharing between unrelated individuals, out-of-frame TCR alpha sequences shared between twins showed an excess of sequences with low generation probability. Abundant cord blood beta clonotypes had fewer insertions, young adult naive repertoires showed a similar but weaker trend, and memory repertoires showed no such trend.

Notes on this clonotype: The target of this receptor is not known. No much larger clonotype is one base removed from it; base qualities were not supplied.

The library was obtained by 5' RACE. The instrument was an Illumina HiSeq 2000. Template switching added a universal primer binding site, and the final cDNA carried a unique molecular identifier that allowed TCR cDNA molecules to be counted accurately. Specific primers in the conserved constant-segment region were used to synthesize first-strand cDNA for TCR alpha and beta chains. To control for contamination, every cDNA library carried two barcodes: a SMART-Mk sample barcode plus Illumina barcodes. TruSeq adapter sequences along with Illumina sample barcodes were introduced in two successive PCR steps. The TCR alpha and beta cDNA libraries were sequenced on the Illumina HiSeq platform using custom primers. Concerning the study's data processing: Unique molecular identifiers were extracted from raw reads with MiGEC, and CDR3 positions were determined with MiXCR. Recombination models were inferred per individual with the repgenHMM and IGoR tools using an EM algorithm. Shared clonotype analysis was performed with the tcR package in R, normalizing sharing by the product of cloneset sizes. To study raw recombination without the effects of thymic and clonal selection, out-of-frame nonproductive sequences were analyzed. TCRdb took the public reads, trimmed them with fastp at Q25, ran MiXCR for clone calling and kept in-frame beta chains. Each CDR3 protein gets just one entry, which takes the most common genes and DNA from the rows behind it. What appears here as the V and J calls and clone size reflects TCRdb's work, not the paper's. A total of around 530,000 distinct CDR3 sequences appear in this sample, around 15% of them only once. The ten top clones hold roughly 0.42% of the sample.

Every donor was a healthy Caucasian. The twin cohort comprised three pairs of female monozygotic twins, all aged roughly 18 to 29 years. CD4+ and CD8+ T cell populations were isolated with positive isolation kits from Invitrogen. CDR1 and CDR2 (SGHDN, FVKESK) derive from the germline V gene. Taken from cysteine to phenylalanine, the CDR3 has 13 residues. Only CDR3 DNA is held: 39 bases, read in frame from base 1. V is cut by 4 bases and J by 8 bases, and the space between the germline ends is 14 bases. The same data also went into a second study, on yellow fever vaccine responses in identical twins. According to the second study: According to the authors, in identical twins the way T cells responded to vaccination appeared partly convergent and partly personalized. Focusing on identical twins, the study followed the T cell clones that responded to the vaccine, and did so with precision.

The receptor was derived from a woman under 30 in good health. The chain links TRBV14 with TRBJ2-5, with no confident D gene call. The sample consisted of CD4+ T cells sorted from blood. In nucleotide form, the sequence is TGTGCCAGCAGCCCCCGGGCTTTAGGAACCCAGTACTTC. Its amino acids are CASSPRALGTQYF.